These 20 T cell receptor beta chains were sequenced from one sample in a study of shared clonotypes between healthy human individuals. The naive CD8 population came from CD45RO-negative cells selected for CCR7, without terminally differentiated effector memory CD45RA+ cells. Produced via immunoSEQ multiplex PCR; TCRdb's table is partial and in-frame only. The repertoire has around 1,900,000 clones, around 93% of them found once; the top ten carry around 1.7%. The sequenced sample consisted of naive CD8+ T cells from PBMCs. The source is a man between 18 and 29 years old in good health. Some clones in this sample may be carry-over from other donors' samples.

The chain carries TRBV9 and TRBJ1-2, with 7 bases identical to TRBD1. V lost 7 bases to trimming and J lost 4 bases; unmatched junction nucleotides: 7. Germline assignment: CDR1 SGDLS and CDR2 YYNGEE. The CDR3 runs 13 residues. The CDR3 loop reads CASGEGASYGYTF. DNA for the CDR3: TGTGCCAGCGGGGAGGGGGCTAGCTATGGCTACACCTTC.

V usage is TRBV28 and J usage is TRBJ1-5; D unresolved. V was clipped by 7 bases and J by 0 bases, with 10 bases between them. The CDR3 covers 14 residues. CDR1 MDHEN and CDR2 SYDVKM come from the germline V gene. CDR3 loop: CASTKPYSNQPQHF. CDR3 sequence (DNA): TGTGCCAGCACCAAACCATATAGCAATCAGCCCCAGCATTTT.

The J gene is TRBJ1-5, the V gene TRBV19; possible D gene TRBD1, 6 bases. Trimming took 0 bases from V and 7 from J, leaving 10 bases between them. CDR3 size: 14 residues. The germline gives CDR1 LNHDA, CDR2 SQIVND (reference sequence). The CDR3 coding sequence is TGTGCCAGTAGTATAGATCTGGGGGGCCAGCCCCAGCATTTT. Protein product: CASSIDLGGQPQHF.

The chain couples TRBV5-1 to TRBJ2-7; 8 bases match TRBD1. V lost 6 bases to trimming and J lost 1 base; unmatched junction nucleotides: 9. The CDR3 sequence is 15 residues long. Germline loops: CDR1 SGHRS, CDR2 YFSETQ. CDR3 protein: CASTSPGTGSYEQYF. In nucleotides, the CDR3 is TGCGCCAGCACCTCACCCGGGACAGGATCCTACGAGCAGTACTTC.

As regards this clone: Other DNA sequences in the sample encode the same CDR3. The chain couples TRBV6-1 to TRBJ1-1; D remains unclear. From germline, CDR1 is MNHNS and CDR2 SASEGT. V lost 2 bases and J lost 0, with 4 bases in between. The CDR3 is made up of 13 amino acids. The chain's CDR3 is CASSETLNTEAFF. The DNA for the CDR3 is TGTGCCAGCAGTGAAACTTTGAACACTGAAGCTTTCTTT.

The gene calls are TRBV4-3 and TRBJ2-7, with 8 bases identical to TRBD2. The CDR3 is made up of 16 amino acids. J lost 4 bases, V lost 1 base, and 9 bases had no gene match. The germline V gene encodes CDR1 LGHNA and CDR2 YSLEER. The CDR3 coding sequence is TGCGCCAGCAGCCAAGCTTTGACGGGGGGGAAATACGAGCAGTACTTC. Translated, it gives CASSQALTGGKYEQYF.

The CDR3 reads CASTSWGPRRDTQYF. CDR3 in DNA: TGTGCCAGCACCTCCTGGGGCCCCCGCCGGGATACGCAGTATTTT. The chain has TRBV28 and TRBJ2-3, with TRBD1 as a possible D gene (5 bases). The CDR3 runs 15 residues. V was shortened by 7 bases and J by 6 bases, with 20 bases between the two germline ends. From germline, CDR1 is MDHEN and CDR2 SYDVKM.

CDR3 residues: CASSLEDGYEQYF. As DNA, the CDR3 is TGCGCCAGCAGCTTGGAGGACGGTTACGAGCAGTACTTC. The gene calls are TRBV5-1 and TRBJ2-7; unclear D gene. The ends were cut back, 0 bases at V and 4 bases at J, with 8 bases in the middle. Germline CDR1 and CDR2: SGHRS and YFSETQ. The CDR3 has 13 residues.

The V gene is TRBV27, the J gene TRBJ2-2; 7 bases fit TRBD1. This CDR3 has 14 amino acids. Germline V gene lookup returns CDR1 MNHEY and CDR2 SMNVEV (reference sequence). J was trimmed by 7 bases and V by 2 bases; bases with no gene match: 4. The CDR3 protein is CASSLGAGGGELFF. In DNA, the CDR3 is TGTGCCAGCAGTTTAGGGGCAGGGGGCGGGGAGCTGTTTTTT.

The genes are TRBV13 and TRBJ2-3; D uncertain. Trimming pared 6 bases from V and 3 bases from J, leaving 13 bases between. The germline CDR1 and CDR2 sequences are PRHDT and FYEKMQ (reference sequence). This CDR3 is built from 14 residues. CDR3 residues: CASSPLHGTDTQYF. CDR3 sequence (DNA): TGTGCCAGCAGTCCCCTCCATGGGACAGATACGCAGTATTTT.

This rearrangement joins TRBV28 to TRBJ2-1; 7 nucleotides agree with TRBD1. The CDR3 loop spans 20 amino acids. The V gene's germline CDR1 is MDHEN and CDR2 SYDVKM. J lost 3 bases, V lost 6 bases, and 23 bases had no gene match. The CDR3 is CASSHLPALVAGGFYNEQFF. The DNA for the CDR3 is TGTGCCAGCAGCCACCTGCCTGCCTTGGTCGCAGGGGGATTCTACAATGAGCAGTTCTTC.

V is TRBV5-5 and J is TRBJ1-2; D is possibly TRBD1 (5 bases). Germline lookup yields CDR1 SGHKS and CDR2 YYEKEE (reference sequence). Trimming removed 1 base at V and 8 bases at J, with 9 bases between. CDR3 length equals 12 residues. CDR3 sequence reads: CASSLNRMGYTF. The DNA for the CDR3 is TGTGCCAGCAGCTTGAACAGGATGGGCTACACCTTC.

J is TRBJ2-5 and V is TRBV5-6; no definite D call. The CDR3 is 14 residues long. V lost 0 bases and J 2 bases, leaving 8 bases between the germline ends. Germline values: CDR1 SGHDT, CDR2 YYEEEE. The CDR3 DNA follows: TGTGCCAGCAGCTTGGCCGGCTATCAAGAGACCCAGTACTTC. Residues: CASSLAGYQETQYF.

This chain connects TRBV27 to TRBJ2-7; possible D gene TRBD1, 6 bases. Germline V gene lookup returns CDR1 MNHEY and CDR2 SMNVEV (reference sequence). The CDR3 contains 14 residues. Trimming took off 6 bases at V and 6 bases at J, with 18 bases between the two ends. CDR3 in DNA: TGTGCCAGCAGCCGTTTACAGGGCGGACCCGAGCAGTACTTC. It codes for CASSRLQGGPEQYF.

V usage is TRBV27 and J usage is TRBJ2-1; TRBD1 matches at 9 bases. Per germline, CDR1 MNHEY and CDR2 SMNVEV (reference sequence). Trimming at V came to 5 bases and at J to 4 bases, leaving 6 bases not matched to a gene. CDR3 length equals 15 residues. The CDR3 bases are TGTGCCAGCAGTACCAGACAGGGGGATTACAATGAGCAGTTCTTC. It encodes CASSTRQGDYNEQFF.

V usage is TRBV19 and J usage is TRBJ2-1, with unresolved D. The CDR3 loop spans 13 amino acids. Trimming took 5 bases from V and 7 from J, leaving 12 bases between them. CDR1 and CDR2 from the germline V gene are LNHDA and SQIVND (reference sequence). CDR3 residues: CASSPSSSNEQFF. DNA of the CDR3: TGTGCCAGTAGTCCAAGCTCTAGTAATGAGCAGTTCTTC.

The genes are TRBV28 and TRBJ1-6; D is possibly TRBD1 (5 bases). Germline-derived CDR1 and CDR2 are MDHEN and SYDVKM. V lost 4 bases, J lost 6 bases, and 13 bases lay in between. The CDR3 has 15 amino acids. CDR3 coding DNA: TGTGCCAGCAGTTCCCGGGACGGTTTTAATTCACCCCTCCACTTT. This translates into CASSSRDGFNSPLHF.

The gene calls are TRBV5-3 and TRBJ2-5, with D perhaps matching TRBD1 (6 bases). TRBV5-3 is flagged as an ORF with uncertain function. The CDR3 extends over 16 amino acids. Between the trimmed V and J ends, which lost 3 bases and 2 bases, there was a span of 17 bases. The CDR3, as DNA: TGTGCCAGAAGCTCACTCACAGGGAAGGCTCAAGAGACCCAGTACTTC. As protein: CARSSLTGKAQETQYF.

CDR3 loop: CASSLGRPPNRERLGYTF. CDR3 DNA sequence: TGTGCCAGCAGCCTAGGACGACCACCTAACAGGGAGAGGCTTGGCTACACCTTC. This sequence joins TRBV9 and TRBJ1-2; possible D gene TRBD1, 6 bases. The CDR3 loop spans 18 amino acids. V was shortened by 4 bases and J by 7 bases, with 29 bases between the two germline ends. Germline lookup yields CDR1 SGDLS and CDR2 YYNGEE.

The chain employs TRBV27 and TRBJ2-7; TRBD2 might be the D (6 bases). Trimming left V 8 bases short and J 0 bases short, with 14 bases between. This CDR3 has 14 amino acids. Looked up from germline, CDR1 is MNHEY and CDR2 is SMNVEV (reference sequence). The CDR3 region is CASSVLGGSYEQYF. CDR3 sequence (DNA): TGTGCCAGCTCCGTCTTGGGGGGCTCCTACGAGCAGTACTTC.